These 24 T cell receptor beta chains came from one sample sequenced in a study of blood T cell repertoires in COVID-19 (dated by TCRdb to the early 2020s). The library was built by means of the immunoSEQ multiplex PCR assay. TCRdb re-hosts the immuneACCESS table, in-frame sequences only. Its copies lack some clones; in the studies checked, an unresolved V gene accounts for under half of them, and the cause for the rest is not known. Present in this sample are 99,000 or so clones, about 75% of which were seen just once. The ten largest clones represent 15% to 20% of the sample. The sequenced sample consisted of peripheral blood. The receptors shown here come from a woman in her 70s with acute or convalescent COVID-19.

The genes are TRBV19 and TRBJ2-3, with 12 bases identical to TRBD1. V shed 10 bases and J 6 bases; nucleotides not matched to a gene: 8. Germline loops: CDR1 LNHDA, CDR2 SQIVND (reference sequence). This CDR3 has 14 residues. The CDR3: CATRDRGRADTQYF. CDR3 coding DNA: TGTGCCACTAGGGACAGGGGGCGGGCGGATACGCAGTATTTT.

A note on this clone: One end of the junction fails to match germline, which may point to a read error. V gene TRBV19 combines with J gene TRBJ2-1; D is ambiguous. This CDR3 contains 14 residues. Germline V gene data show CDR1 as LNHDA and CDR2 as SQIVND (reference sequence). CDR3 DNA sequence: TGTGCCACTAGTCCTCTAAGCTCCTACAATGAGCAGTTCTTC. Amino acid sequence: CATSPLSSYNEQFF.

CDR3 protein: CATRGSGANVLTF. The CDR3 nucleotides are TGTGCCACGAGAGGCTCTGGGGCCAACGTCCTGACTTTC. The rearrangement uses TRBV7-7 and TRBJ2-6, with D unclear. V was trimmed by 10 bases and J by 0 bases, leaving 7 bases between them. The CDR3 is 13 residues long. The V gene's germline CDR1 is SSHAT and CDR2 FNYEAQ (reference sequence).

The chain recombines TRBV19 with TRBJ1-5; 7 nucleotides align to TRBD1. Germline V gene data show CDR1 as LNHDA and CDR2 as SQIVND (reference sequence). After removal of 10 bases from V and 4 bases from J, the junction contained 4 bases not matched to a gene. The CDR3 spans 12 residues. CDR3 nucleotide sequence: TGTGCCATTCAACAGGGGAATCAGCCCCAGCATTTT. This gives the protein CAIQQGNQPQHF.

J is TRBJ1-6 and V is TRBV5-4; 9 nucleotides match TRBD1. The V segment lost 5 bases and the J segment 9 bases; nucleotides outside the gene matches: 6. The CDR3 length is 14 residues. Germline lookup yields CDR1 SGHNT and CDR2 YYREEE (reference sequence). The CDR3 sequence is CASSPGTGTSPLHF. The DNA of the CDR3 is TGTGCCAGCAGTCCCGGGACAGGGACTTCACCCCTCCACTTT.

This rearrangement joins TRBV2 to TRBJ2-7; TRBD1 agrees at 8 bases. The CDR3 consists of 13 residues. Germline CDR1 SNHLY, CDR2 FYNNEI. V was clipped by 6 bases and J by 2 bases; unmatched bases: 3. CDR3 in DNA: TGTGCCAGCAGCATGGACAGGGCCTACGAGCAGTACTTC. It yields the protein CASSMDRAYEQYF.

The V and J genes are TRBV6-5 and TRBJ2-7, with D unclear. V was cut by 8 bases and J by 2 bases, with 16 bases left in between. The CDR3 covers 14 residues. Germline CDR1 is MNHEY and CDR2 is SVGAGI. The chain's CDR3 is CASRRQVDTYEQYF. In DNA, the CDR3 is TGTGCCAGCCGACGGCAGGTAGACACCTACGAGCAGTACTTC.

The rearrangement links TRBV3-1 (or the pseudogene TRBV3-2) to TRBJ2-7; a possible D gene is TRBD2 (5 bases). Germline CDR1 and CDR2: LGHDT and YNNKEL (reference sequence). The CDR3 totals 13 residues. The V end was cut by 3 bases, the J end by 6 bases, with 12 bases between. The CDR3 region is CASSHALAGEQYF. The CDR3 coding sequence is TGTGCCAGCAGCCATGCGCTAGCCGGCGAGCAGTACTTC.

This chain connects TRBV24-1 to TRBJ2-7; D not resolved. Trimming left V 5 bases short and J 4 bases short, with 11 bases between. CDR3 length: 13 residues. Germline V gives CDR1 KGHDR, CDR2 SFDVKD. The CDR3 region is CATSASGGYEQYF. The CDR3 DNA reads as TGTGCCACCAGTGCGTCAGGTGGGTACGAGCAGTACTTC.

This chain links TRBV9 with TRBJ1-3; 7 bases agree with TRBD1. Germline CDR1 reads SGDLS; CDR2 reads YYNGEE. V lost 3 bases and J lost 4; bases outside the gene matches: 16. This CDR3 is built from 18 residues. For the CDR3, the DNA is TGTGCCAGCAGCGCGAAAACCCCCGGACAGGTAGGAGGAAACACCATATATTTT. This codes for CASSAKTPGQVGGNTIYF.

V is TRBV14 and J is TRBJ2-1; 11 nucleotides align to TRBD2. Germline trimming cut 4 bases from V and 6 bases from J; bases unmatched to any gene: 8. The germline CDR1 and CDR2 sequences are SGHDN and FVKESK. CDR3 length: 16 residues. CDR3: CASSPLAGGRGNEQFF. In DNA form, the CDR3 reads TGTGCCAGCAGCCCCTTAGCGGGGGGGCGGGGCAATGAGCAGTTCTTC.

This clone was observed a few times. Here the CDR3 reads CASSENRGYEQYF. The DNA for the CDR3 is TGTGCCAGCAGCGAGAACAGGGGCTACGAGCAGTACTTC. This rearrangement joins TRBV7-2 to TRBJ2-7; TRBD1 aligns across 7 bases. CDR1 is SGHTA and CDR2 is FQGNSA in the germline V gene. V lost 5 bases and J lost 3; bases outside the gene matches: 4. This CDR3 spans 13 amino acids.

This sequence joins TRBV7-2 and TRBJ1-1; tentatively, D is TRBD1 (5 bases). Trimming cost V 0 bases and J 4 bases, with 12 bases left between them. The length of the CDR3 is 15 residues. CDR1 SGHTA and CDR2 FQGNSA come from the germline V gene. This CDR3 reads CASSLALVGATEAFF. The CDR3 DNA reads TGTGCCAGCAGCTTAGCGCTAGTTGGGGCCACTGAAGCTTTCTTT.

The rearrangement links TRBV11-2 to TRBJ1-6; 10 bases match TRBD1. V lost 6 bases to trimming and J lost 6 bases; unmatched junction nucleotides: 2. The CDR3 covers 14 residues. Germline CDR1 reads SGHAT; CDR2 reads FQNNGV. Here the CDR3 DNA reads TGTGCCAGCAGTAGGACAGGGGGTAATTCACCCCTCCACTTT. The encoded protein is CASSRTGGNSPLHF.

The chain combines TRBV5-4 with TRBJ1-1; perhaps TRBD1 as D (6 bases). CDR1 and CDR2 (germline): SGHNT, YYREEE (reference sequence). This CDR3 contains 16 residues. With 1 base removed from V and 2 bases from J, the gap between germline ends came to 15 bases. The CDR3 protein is CASSLIGGLFNTEAFF. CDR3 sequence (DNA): TGTGCCAGCAGCTTGATCGGGGGGCTTTTCAACACTGAAGCTTTCTTT.

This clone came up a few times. The CDR3 region is CATIKRGLPDTQYF. The DNA for the CDR3 is TGTGCCACCATAAAGCGGGGGCTTCCAGATACGCAGTATTTT. The J gene is TRBJ2-3, the V gene TRBV13; 8 nucleotides match TRBD2. The CDR3 is 14 residues long. After removal of 10 bases from V and 4 bases from J, the junction contained 10 bases not matched to a gene. The germline CDR1 and CDR2 sequences are PRHDT and FYEKMQ (reference sequence).

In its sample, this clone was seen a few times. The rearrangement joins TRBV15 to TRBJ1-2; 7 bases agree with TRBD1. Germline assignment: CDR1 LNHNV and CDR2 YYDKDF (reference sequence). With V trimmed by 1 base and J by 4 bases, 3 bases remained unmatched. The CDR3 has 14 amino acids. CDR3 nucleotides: TGTGCCACCAGCAGAGGGACAGGATTCTATGGCTACACCTTC. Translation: CATSRGTGFYGYTF.

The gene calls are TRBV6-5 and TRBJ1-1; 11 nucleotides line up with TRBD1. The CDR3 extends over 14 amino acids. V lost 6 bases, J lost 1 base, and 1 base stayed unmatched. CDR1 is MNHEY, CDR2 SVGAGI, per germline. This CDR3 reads CASRGQGGNTEAFF. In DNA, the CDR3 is TGTGCCAGCAGGGGACAGGGGGGGAACACTGAAGCTTTCTTT.

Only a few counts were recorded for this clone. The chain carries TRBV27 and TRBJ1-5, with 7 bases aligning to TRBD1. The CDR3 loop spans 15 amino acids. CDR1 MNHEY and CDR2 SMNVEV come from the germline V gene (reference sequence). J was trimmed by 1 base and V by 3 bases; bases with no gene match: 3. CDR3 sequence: CASSLTTGSNQPQHF. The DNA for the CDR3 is TGTGCCAGCAGTTTGACGACAGGGAGCAATCAGCCCCAGCATTTT.

CDR3 region: CATSARNSGANVLTF. For the CDR3, the DNA is TGTGCCACCAGTGCGAGGAACTCTGGGGCCAACGTCCTGACTTTC. This chain links TRBV24-1 with TRBJ2-6; D is undetermined. This CDR3 spans 15 amino acids. The V end lost 5 bases, the J end lost 0 bases, and 7 bases lay between the germline ends. From germline, CDR1 is KGHDR and CDR2 SFDVKD.

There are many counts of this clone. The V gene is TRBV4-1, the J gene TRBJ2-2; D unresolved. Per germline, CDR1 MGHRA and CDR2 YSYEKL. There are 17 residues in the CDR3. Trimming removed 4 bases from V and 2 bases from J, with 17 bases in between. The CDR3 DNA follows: TGCGCCAGCAGCCTTCACAAGGTCAGGAAAAACACCGGGGAGCTGTTTTTT. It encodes CASSLHKVRKNTGELFF.

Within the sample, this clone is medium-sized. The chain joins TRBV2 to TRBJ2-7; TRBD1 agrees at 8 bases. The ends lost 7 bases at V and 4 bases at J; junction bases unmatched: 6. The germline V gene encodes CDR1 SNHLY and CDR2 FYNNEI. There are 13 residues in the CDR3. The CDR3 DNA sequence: TGTGCCAGCATGGCGACAGGGGTTTACGAGCAGTACTTC. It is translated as CASMATGVYEQYF.

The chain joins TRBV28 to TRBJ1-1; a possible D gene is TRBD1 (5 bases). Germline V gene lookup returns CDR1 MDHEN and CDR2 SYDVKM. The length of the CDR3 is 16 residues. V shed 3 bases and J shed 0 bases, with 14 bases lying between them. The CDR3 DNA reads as TGTGCCAGCAGTTTTTGGAGGGGCCCCATGAACACTGAAGCTTTCTTT. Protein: CASSFWRGPMNTEAFF.

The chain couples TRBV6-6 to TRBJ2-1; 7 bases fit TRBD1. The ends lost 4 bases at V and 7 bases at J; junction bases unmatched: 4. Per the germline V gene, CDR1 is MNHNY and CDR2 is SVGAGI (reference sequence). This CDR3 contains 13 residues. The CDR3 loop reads CASSLDRTNEQFF. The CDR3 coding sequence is TGTGCCAGCAGTTTGGACAGGACTAATGAGCAGTTCTTC.